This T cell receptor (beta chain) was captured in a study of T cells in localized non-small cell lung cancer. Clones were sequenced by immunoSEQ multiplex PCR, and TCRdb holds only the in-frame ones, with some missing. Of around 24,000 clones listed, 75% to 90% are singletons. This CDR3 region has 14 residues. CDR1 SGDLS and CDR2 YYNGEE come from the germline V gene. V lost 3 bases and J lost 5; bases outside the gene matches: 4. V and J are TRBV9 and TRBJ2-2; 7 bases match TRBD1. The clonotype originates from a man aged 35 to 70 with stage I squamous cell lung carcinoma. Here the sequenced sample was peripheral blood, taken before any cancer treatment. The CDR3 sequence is CASSGTGRTGELFF. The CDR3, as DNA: TGTGCCAGCAGCGGGACAGGTCGGACCGGGGAGCTGTTTTTT.